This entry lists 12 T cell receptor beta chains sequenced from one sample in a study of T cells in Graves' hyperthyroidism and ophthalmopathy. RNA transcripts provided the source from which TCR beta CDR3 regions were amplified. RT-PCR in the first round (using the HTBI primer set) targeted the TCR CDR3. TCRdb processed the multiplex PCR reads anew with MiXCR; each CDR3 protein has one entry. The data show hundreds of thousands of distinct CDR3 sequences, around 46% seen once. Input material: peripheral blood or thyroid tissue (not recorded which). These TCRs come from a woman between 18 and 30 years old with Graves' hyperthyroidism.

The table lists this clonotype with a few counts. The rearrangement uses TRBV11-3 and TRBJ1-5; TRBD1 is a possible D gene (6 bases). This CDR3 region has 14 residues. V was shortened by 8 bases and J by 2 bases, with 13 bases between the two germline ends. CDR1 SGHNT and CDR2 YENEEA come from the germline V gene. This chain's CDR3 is CASSRGLGNQPQHF. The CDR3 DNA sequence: TGTGCCAGCTCCAGGGGTTTGGGCAATCAGCCCCAGCATTTT.

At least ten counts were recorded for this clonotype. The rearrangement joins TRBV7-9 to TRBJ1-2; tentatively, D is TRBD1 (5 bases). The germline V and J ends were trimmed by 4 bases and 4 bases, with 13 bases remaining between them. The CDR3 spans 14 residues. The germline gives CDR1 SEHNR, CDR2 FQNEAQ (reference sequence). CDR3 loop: CASSSGGYRYGYTF. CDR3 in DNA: TGTGCCAGCAGCTCCGGGGGGTACCGCTATGGCTACACCTTC.

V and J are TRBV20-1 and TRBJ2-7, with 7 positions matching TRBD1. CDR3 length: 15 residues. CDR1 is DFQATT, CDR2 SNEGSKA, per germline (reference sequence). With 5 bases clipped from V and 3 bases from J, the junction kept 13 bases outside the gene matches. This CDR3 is CSAEAPGQSVYEQYF. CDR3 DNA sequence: TGCAGTGCTGAAGCTCCGGGACAGTCAGTCTACGAGCAGTACTTC.

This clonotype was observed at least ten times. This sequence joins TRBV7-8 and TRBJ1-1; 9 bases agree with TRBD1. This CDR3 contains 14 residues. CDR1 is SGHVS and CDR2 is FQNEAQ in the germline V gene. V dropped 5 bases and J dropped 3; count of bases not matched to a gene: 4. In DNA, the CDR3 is TGTGCCAGCAGCCCCAGGACAGGGGACACTGAAGCTTTCTTT. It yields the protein CASSPRTGDTEAFF.

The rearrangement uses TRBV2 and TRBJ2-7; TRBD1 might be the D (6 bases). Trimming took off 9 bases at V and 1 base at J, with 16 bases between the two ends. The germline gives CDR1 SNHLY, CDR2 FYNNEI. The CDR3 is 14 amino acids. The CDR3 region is CASSKDQGSYEQYF. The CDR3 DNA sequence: TGTGCCAGTAGTAAGGACCAGGGGTCCTACGAGCAGTACTTC.

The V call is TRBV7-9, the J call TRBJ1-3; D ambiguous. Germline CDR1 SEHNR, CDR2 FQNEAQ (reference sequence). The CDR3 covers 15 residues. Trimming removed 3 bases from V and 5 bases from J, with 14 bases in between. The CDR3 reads CASSLVGLLRNTIYF. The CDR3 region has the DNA TGTGCCAGCAGCTTGGTCGGACTTTTAAGAAACACCATATATTTT. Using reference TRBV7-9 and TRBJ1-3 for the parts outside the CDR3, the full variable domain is DTGVSQNPRHKITKRGQNVTFRCDPISEHNRLYWYRQTLGQGPEFLTYFQNEAQLEKSRLLSDRFSAERPKGSFSTLEIQRTEQGDSAMYLCASSLVGLLRNTIYFGEGSWLTVV.

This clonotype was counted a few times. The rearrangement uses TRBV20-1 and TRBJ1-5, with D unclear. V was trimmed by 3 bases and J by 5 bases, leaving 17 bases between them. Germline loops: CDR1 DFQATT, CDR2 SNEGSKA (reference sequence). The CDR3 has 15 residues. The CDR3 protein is CSASSMDGADQPQHF. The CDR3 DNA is TGCAGTGCTAGCTCCATGGACGGCGCGGATCAGCCCCAGCATTTT.

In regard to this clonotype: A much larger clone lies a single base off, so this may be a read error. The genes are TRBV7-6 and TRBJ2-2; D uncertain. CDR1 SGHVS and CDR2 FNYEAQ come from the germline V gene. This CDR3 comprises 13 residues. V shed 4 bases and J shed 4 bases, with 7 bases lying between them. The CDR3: CASSSWSTGELFF. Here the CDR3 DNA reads TGTGCCAGCAGCTCATGGAGCACCGGGGAGCTGTTTTTT.

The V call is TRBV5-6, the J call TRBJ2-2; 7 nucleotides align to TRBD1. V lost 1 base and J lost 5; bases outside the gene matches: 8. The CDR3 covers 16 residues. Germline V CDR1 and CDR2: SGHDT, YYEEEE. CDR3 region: CASSLIRDRVTGELFF. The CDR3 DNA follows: TGTGCCAGCAGCTTGATTCGCGACAGGGTAACCGGGGAGCTGTTTTTT.

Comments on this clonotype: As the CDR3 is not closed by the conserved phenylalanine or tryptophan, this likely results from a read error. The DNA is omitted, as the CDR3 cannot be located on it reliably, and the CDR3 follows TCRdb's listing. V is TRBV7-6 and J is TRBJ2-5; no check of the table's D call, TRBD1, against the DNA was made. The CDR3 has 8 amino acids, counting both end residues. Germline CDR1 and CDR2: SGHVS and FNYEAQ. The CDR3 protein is CASSRGML.

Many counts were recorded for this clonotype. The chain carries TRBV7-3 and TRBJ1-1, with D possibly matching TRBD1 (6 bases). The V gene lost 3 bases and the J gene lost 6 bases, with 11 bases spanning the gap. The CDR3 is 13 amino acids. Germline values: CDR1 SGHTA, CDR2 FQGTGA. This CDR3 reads CASSFRQASEAFF. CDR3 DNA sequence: TGTGCCAGCAGCTTCAGACAGGCCTCTGAAGCTTTCTTT.

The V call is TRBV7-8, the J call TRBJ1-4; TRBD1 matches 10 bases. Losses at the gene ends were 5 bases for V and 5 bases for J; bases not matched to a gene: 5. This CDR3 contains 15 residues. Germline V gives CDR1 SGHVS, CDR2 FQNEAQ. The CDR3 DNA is TGTGCCAGCAGCGGCCCGGGACAGGGGAATGAAAAACTGTTTTTT. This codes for CASSGPGQGNEKLFF.